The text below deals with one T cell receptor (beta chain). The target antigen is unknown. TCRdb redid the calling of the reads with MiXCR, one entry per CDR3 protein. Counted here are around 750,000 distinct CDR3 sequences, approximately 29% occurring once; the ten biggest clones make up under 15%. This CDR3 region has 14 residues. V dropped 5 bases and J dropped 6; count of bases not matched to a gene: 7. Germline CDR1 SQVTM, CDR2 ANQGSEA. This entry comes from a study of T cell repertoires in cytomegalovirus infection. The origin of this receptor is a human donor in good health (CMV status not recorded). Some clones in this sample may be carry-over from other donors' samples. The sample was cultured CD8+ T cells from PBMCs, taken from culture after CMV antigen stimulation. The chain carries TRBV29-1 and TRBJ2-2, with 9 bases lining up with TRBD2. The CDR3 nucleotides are TGCAGCGTTCCCGGGACTAGCTGGCCCGGGGAGCTGTTTTTT. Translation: CSVPGTSWPGELFF.